These 2 T cell receptor beta chains were sequenced from one sample in a study of cytomegalovirus exposure and HLA in healthy donors. Only in-frame clones appear in the TCRdb table, and some are missing; sequencing was by immunoSEQ multiplex PCR. The data contain 130,000 or so clones, approximately 92% of them singletons. Sequencing input: PBMCs. The receptors originated from a woman under 30 in good health and CMV-seropositive.

The rearrangement links TRBV5-1 to TRBJ2-2; the D gene is possibly TRBD1 (5 bases). The V end lost 0 bases, the J end lost 1 base, and 13 bases lay between the germline ends. Germline V gives CDR1 SGHRS, CDR2 YFSETQ. CDR3 size: 17 residues. CDR3 amino acids: CASSLGGPGMNTGELFF. CDR3 nucleotides: TGCGCCAGCAGCTTGGGAGGTCCAGGGATGAACACCGGGGAGCTGTTTTTT.

A single count supports this clone. The J gene is TRBJ2-5, the V gene TRBV18; D may be TRBD1 (6 bases). The V end lost 0 bases, the J end lost 2 bases, and 13 bases lay between the germline ends. This CDR3 is 16 amino acids long. Germline assignment: CDR1 KGHSH and CDR2 LQKENI. The CDR3, as DNA: TGTGCCAGCTCACCACCGGGGGCAGGGTGGCAAGAGACCCAGTACTTC. Its protein product is CASSPPGAGWQETQYF.